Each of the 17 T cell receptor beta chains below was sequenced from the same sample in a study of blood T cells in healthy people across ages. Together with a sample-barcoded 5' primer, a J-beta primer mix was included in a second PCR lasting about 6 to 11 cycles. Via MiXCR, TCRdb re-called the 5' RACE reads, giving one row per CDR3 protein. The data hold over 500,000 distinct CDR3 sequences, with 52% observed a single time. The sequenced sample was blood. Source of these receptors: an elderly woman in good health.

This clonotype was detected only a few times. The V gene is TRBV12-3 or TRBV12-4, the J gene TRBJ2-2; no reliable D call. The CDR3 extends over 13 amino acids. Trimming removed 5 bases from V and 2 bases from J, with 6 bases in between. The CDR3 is CASSKQNTGELFF. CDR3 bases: TGTGCCAGCAGTAAGCAAAACACCGGGGAGCTGTTTTTT.

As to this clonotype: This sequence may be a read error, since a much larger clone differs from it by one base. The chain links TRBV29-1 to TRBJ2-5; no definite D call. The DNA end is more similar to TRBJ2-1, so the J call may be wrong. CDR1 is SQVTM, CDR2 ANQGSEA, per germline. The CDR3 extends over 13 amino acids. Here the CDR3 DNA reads TGCAGCGTTGAAATTCGCCAGCAAGAGACCCAGTTCTTC. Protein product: CSVEIRQQETQFF.

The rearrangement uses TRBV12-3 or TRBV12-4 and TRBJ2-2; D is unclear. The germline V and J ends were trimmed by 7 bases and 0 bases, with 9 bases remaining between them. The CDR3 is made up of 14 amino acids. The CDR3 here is CASTLHSNTGELFF. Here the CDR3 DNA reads TGTGCCAGCACCCTCCACTCGAACACCGGGGAGCTGTTTTTT.

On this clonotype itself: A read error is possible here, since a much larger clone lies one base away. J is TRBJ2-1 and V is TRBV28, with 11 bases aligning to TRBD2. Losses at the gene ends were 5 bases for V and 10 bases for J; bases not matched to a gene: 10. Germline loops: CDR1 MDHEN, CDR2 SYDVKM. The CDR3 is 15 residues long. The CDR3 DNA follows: TGTGCCAGCAGTGTGGGACTAGCGGTCTCCTACGAGCAGTTCTTC. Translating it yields CASSVGLAVSYEQFF.

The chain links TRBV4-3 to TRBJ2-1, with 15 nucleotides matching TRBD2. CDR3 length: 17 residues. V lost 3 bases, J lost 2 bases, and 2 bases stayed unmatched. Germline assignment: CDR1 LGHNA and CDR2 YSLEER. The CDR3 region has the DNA TGCGCCAGCAGCCACGGACTAGCGGGGGGGGCCTACAATGAGCAGTTCTTC. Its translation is CASSHGLAGGAYNEQFF.

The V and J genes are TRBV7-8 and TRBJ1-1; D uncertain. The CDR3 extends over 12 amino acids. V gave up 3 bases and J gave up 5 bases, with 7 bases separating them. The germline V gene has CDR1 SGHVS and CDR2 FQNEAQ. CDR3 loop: CASSFPGTEAFF. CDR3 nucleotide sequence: TGTGCCAGCAGCTTCCCCGGGACTGAAGCTTTCTTT.

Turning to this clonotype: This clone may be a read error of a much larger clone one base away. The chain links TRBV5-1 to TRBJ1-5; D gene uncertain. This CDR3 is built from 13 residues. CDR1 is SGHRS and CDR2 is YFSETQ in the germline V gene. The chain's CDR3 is CASSLDGDQPRHF. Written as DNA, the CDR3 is TGCGCCAGCAGCTTGGATGGGGATCAGCCCCGGCATTTT.

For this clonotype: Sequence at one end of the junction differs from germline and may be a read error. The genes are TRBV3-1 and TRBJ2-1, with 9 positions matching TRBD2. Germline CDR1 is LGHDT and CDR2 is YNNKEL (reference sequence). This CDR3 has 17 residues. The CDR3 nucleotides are TGTGCCGGCAGCCACGAAACCCTAGCGGGGTTATGCAATGAGCAGTTCTTC. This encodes CAGSHETLAGLCNEQFF.

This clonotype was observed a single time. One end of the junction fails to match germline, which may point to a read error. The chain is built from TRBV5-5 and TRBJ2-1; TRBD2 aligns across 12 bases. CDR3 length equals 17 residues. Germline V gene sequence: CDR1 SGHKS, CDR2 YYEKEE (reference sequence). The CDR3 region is CASSPSGGAASYNEQFF. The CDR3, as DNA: TGTGCCAGCAGCCCTAGCGGGGGGGCCGCCTCCTACAACGAGCAGTTCTTC.

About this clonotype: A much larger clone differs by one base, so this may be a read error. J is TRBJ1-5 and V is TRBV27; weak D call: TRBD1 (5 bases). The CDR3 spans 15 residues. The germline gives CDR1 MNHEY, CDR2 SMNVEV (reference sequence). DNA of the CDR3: TGTGTCAGCAGTTTAGGGGTATCCGGCAATCAGCCCCAGCATTTT. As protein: CVSSLGVSGNQPQHF.

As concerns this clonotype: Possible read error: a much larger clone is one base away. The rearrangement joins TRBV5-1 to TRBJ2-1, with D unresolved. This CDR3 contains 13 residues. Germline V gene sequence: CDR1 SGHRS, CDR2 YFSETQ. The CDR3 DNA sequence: TGCGCCAGCAGCGGAATGGCCTACAATGAGCGGTTCTTC. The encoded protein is CASSGMAYNERFF.

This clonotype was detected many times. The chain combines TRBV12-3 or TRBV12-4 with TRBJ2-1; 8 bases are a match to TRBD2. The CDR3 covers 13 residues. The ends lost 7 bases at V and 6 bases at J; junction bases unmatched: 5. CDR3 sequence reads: CASTLLAGNEQFF. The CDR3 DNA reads TGTGCCAGCACCCTGCTAGCGGGCAATGAGCAGTTCTTC.

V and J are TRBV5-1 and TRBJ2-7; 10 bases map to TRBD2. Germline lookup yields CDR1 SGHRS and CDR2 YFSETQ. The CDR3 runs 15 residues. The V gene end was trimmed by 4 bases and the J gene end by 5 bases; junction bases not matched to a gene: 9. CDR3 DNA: TGCGCCAGCAGCGCAACCGGGACTAGCGTCCACGAGCAGTACTTC. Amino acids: CASSATGTSVHEQYF.

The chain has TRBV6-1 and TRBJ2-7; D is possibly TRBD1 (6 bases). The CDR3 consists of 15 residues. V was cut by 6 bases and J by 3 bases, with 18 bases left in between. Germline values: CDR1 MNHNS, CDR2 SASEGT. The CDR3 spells CASSQDPGQLYEQYF. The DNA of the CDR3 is TGTGCCAGCAGCCAAGACCCGGGACAACTCTACGAGCAGTACTTC.

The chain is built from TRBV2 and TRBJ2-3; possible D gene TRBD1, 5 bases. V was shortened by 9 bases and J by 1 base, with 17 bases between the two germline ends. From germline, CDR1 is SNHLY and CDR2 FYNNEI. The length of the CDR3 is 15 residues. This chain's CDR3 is CARTLDSPGTDTQYF. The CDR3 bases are TGTGCCAGAACACTCGACAGTCCTGGCACAGATACGCAGTATTTT.

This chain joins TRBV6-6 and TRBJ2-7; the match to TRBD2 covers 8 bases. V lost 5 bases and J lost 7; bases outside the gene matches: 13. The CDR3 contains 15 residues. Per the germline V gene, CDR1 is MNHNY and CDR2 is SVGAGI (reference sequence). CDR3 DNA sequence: TGTGCCAGCAGTGGGGAGGCTAGCGGGTCTTCTGAGCAGTACTTC. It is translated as CASSGEASGSSEQYF.

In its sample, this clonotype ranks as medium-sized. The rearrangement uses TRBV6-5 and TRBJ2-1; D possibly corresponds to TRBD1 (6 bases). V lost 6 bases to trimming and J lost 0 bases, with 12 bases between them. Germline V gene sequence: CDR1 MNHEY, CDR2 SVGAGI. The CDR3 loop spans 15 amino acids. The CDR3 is CASSPPDSSYNEQFF. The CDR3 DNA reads TGTGCCAGCAGCCCTCCGGACAGCTCCTACAATGAGCAGTTCTTC.